The clone carrying this T cell receptor beta chain was recorded a few times. The sort gate was single viable CD3+CD4+CD8-CD45RO+ cells for memory CD4+ T cells. Here immunoSEQ multiplex PCR was the method, and the copy in TCRdb shows in-frame clones only, minus some. Of 25,000 to 35,000 clones listed, about 80% are singletons. This specimen belongs to a study of memory CD4+ T cells and cytomegalovirus serostatus. Study context: Healthy Belgian adult donors included roughly ten CMV-positive and approximately 25 CMV-negative people.

V shed 0 bases and J shed 0 bases, with 4 bases lying between them. This CDR3 has 14 amino acids. From germline, CDR1 is MNHEY and CDR2 SVGAGI. This receptor was taken from an adult in good health and CMV-seronegative. Some clones in this sample may be carry-over from other donors' samples. V gene TRBV6-5 combines with J gene TRBJ2-3, with D unresolved. The sequenced material came from memory CD4+ T cells from blood. CDR3 sequence reads: CASSYSSSTDTQYF. In DNA, the CDR3 is TGTGCCAGCAGTTACTCTTCTAGCACAGATACGCAGTATTTT.